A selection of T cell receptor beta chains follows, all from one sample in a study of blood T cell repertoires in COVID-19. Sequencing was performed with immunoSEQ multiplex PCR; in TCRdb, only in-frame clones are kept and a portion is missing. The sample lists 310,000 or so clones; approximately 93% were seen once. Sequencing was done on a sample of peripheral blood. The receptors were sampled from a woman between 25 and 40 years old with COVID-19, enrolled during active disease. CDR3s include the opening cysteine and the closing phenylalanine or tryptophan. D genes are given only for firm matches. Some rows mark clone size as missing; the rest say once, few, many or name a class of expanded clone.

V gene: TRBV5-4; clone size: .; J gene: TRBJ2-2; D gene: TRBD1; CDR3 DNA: TGTGCCAGCAGCGGAAAGGACAGGGGTGTCGGGGAGCTGTTTTTT; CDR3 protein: CASSGKDRGVGELFF
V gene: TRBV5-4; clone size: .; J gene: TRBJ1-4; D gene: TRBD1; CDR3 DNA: TGTGCCAGCAGCCCGACAGGGGATGGGGAAAAACTGTTTTTT; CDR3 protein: CASSPTGDGEKLFF
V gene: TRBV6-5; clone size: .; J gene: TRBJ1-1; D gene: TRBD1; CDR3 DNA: TGTGCCAGCAGTTATGACAGGGTGAACACTGAAGCTTTCTTT; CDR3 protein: CASSYDRVNTEAFF
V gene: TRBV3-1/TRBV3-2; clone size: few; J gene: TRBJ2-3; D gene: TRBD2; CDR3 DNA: TGTGCCAGCAGCCTGGGACTAGCGGACACAGATACGCAGTATTTT; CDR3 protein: CASSLGLADTDTQYF
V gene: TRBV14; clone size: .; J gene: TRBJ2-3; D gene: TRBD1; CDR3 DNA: TGTGCCAAAGGACAGGACCGCACAGATACGCAGTATTTT; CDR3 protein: CAKGQDRTDTQYF
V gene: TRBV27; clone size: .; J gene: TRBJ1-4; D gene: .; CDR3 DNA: TGTGCCAGCAGTTTACTGAGAAGTGAAAAACTGTTTTTT; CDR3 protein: CASSLLRSEKLFF
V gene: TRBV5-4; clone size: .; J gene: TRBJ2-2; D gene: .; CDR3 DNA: TGTGCCAGCAGCTTGGCTCGGGACTCCGGGGAGCTGTTTTTT; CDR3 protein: CASSLARDSGELFF
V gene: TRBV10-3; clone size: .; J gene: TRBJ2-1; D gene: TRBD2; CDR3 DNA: TGTGCCATCAGTGAGTCGAGAGGGACTAGCGGGAGCGATGAGCAGTTCTTC; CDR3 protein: CAISESRGTSGSDEQFF
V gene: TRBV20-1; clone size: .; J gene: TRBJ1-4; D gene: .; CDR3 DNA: TGCAGTGCTAATGGGGGGGAAAAACTGTTTTTT; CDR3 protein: CSANGGEKLFF
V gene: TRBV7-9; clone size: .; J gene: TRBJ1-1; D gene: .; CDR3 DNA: TGTGCCAGCAGCTTCGGTAACACTGAAGCTTTCTTT; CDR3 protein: CASSFGNTEAFF
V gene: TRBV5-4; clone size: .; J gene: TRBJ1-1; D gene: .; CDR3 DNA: TGTGCCAGCAGCTTGGGGCAGCGGAACACTGAAGCTTTCTTT; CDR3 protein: CASSLGQRNTEAFF
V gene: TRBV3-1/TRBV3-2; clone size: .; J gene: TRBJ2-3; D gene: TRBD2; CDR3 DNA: TGTGCCAGCAGCCATAGACTAGCGGGGGCAGATACGCAGTATTTT; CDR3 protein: CASSHRLAGADTQYF
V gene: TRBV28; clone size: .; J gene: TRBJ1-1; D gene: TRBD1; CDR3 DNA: TGTGCCAGCAGCTGGGGACAGGGCACTGAAGCTTTCTTT; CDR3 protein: CASSWGQGTEAFF
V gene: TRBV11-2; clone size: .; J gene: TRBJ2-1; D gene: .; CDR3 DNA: TGTGCCAGCAGCCTTCAGGGACTTTCTAATGAGCAGTTCTTC; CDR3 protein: CASSLQGLSNEQFF
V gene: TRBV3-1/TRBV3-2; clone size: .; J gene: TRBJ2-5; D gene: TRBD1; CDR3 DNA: TGTGCCAGCAGCCAAGTAGGGGGCGCGAAGACCCAGTACTTC; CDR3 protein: CASSQVGGAKTQYF
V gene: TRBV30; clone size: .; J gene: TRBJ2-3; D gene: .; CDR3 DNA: TGTGCCTGGACGAGGAATGAAGTTACAGATACGCAGTATTTT; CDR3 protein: CAWTRNEVTDTQYF
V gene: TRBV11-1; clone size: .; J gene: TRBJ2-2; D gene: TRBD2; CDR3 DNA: TGTGCCAGCAGCCAGAGGCTAGCGGGAGGAACCGGGGAGCTGTTTTTT; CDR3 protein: CASSQRLAGGTGELFF
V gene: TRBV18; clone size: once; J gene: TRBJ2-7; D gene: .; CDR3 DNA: TGTGCCAGCTCATCGACCCTTAGCGGAGAGCAGTACTTC; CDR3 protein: CASSSTLSGEQYF
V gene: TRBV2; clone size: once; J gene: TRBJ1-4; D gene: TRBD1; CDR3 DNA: TGTGCCAGCAGGGGCCGACAGGGGCCAAATGAAAAACTGTTTTTT; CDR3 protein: CASRGRQGPNEKLFF
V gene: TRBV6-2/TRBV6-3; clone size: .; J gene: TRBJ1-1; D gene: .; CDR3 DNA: TGTGCCAGCAGTTGGCAGACTGAAGCTTTCTTT; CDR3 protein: CASSWQTEAFF
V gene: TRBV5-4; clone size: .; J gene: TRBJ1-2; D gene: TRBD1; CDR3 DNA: TGTGCCAGCAGCTTCCCCACAGGGGAAAGATTCTATGGCTACACCTTC; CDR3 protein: CASSFPTGERFYGYTF
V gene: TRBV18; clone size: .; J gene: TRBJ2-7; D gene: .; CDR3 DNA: TGTGCCAGCTCACCACCGTCTTACGAGCAGTACTTC; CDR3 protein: CASSPPSYEQYF
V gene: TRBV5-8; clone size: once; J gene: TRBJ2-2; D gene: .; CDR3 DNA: TGTGCCAGCAGTTCCAGGGGAGTCACCGGGGAGCTGTTTTTT; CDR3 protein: CASSSRGVTGELFF
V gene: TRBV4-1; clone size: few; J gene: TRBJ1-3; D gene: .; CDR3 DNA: TGCGCCAGCAGCCAAGAAGCGGCGGCCTCTGGAAACACCATATATTTT; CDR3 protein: CASSQEAAASGNTIYF
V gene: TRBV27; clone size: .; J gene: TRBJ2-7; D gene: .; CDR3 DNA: TGTGCCAGCTCAAAGGGGCAGATCCTATCCTACGAGCAGTACTTC; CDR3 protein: CASSKGQILSYEQYF
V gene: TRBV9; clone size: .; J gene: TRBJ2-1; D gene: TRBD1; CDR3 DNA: TGTGCCAGCAGCTTCCAGATGCCGGGACAGGGGGTATACGATGAGCAGTTCTTC; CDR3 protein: CASSFQMPGQGVYDEQFF
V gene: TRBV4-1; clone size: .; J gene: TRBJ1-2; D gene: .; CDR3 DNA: TGCGCCAGCAGCCAAGCCCAAGCAGGTGGCTACACCTTC; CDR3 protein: CASSQAQAGGYTF
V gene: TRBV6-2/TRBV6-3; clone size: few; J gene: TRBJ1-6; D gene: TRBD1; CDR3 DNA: TGTGCCAGCAGCCGTATGACGACAGGGTATCAATCACCCCTCCACTTT; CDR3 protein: CASSRMTTGYQSPLHF
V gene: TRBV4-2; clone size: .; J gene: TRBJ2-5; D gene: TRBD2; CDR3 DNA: TGTGCCAGCAGCCAAGATGGGTCTAGCGGGGGATTAGAGACCCAGTACTTC; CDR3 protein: CASSQDGSSGGLETQYF
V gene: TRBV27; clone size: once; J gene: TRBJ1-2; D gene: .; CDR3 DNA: TGTGCCAGCAGTCCGTTTGTGTCTAACTATGGCTACACCTTC; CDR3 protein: CASSPFVSNYGYTF
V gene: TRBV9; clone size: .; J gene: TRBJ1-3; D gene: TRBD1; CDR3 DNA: TGTGCCAGCAACCGACAGGGGTTCTCTGGAAACACCATATATTTT; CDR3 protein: CASNRQGFSGNTIYF
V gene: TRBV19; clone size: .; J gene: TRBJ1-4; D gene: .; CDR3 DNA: TGTGCCAGTAGTATGGATTGGGCGTGGAATGAAAAACTGTTTTTT; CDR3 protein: CASSMDWAWNEKLFF
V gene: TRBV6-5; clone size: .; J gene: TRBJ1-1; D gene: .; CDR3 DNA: TGTGCCACCCGGTCGGGGATCGATATGAACACTGAAGCTTTCTTT; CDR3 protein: CATRSGIDMNTEAFF
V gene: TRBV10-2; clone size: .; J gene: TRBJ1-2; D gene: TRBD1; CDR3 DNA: TGCGCCAGCTCGGGACAGGGGTTCTATGGCTACACCTTC; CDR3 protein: CASSGQGFYGYTF
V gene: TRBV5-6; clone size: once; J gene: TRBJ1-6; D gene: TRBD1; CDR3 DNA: TGTGCCAGCAGCCCCGGGGACAGGTATAATTCACCCCTCCACTTT; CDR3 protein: CASSPGDRYNSPLHF
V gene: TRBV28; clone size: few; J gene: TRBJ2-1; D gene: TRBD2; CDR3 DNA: TGTGCCAGCCACAAGTGGGAGCTAGCGGGAGGGCCTTCCTACAATGAGCAGTTCTTC; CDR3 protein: CASHKWELAGGPSYNEQFF
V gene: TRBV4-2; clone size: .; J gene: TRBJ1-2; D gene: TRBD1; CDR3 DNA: TGTGCCAGCAGCCAAGATTGGGGACAGGGCGAGGATGGCTACACCTTC; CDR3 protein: CASSQDWGQGEDGYTF
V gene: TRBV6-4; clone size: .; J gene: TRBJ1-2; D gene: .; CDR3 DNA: TGTGCCAGCAAAGGCCCTGCAGGGCGCTATGGCTACACCTTC; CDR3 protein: CASKGPAGRYGYTF
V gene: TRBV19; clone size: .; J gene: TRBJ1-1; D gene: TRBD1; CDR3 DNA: TGTGCCAGTAGTATTCCCAAACCGGACAGGGGTCGGTCTGAAGCTTTCTTT; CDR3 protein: CASSIPKPDRGRSEAFF